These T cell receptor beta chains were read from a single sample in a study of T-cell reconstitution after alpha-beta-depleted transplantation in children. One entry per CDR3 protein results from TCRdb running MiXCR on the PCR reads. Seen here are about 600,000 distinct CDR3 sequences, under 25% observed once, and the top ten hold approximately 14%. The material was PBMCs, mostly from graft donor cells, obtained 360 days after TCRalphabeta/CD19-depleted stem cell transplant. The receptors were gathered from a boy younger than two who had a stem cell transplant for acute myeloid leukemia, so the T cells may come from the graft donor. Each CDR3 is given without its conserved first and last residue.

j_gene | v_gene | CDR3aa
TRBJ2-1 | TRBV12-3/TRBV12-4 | ASSLRGEGQGEQF
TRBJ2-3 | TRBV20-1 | CATSGQDLFTDTQY
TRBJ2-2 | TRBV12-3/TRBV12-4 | ASSIRQGANTGELF
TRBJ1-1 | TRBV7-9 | ASSGSGNTEAF
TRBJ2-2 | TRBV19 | ASSIQGVTGELF
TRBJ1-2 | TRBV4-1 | ASSQERGVNYGYT
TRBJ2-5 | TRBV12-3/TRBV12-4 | ASSPPQDLPGQETQY
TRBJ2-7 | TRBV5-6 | ASSWRDPTDEQY
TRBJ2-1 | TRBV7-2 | ASSPRRRGVWDEQF
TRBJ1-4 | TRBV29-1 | SVEGGGKLF
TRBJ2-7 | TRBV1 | TSSQENIVTPYEQY
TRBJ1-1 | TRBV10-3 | AYEGTENTEAF
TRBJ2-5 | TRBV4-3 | ASSQDLAGGPQETQY
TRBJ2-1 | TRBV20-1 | SAMVLGASYNEQF
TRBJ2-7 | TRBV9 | ASSVEALMGSEQY
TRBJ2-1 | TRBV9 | ASSVVSGGAGEQF
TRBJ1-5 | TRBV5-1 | ASSFHRDRGLKHQPQH
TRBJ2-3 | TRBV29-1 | SVGESHTDTQY
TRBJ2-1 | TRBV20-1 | SARDPWTGGYNEQF
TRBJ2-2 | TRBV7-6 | ASSPLPGGGELF
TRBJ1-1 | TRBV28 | ASRAREAF
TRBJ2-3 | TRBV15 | ATSRETLPTDTQY
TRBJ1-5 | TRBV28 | ASRALTGVAYNQPQH
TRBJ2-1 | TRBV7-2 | ASSPSPVRGQF
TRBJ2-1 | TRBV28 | ASSSRTRAIYNEQF
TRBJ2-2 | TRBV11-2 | ASSLLAGSNTGELF
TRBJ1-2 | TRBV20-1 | SARDLEEDVYGYT
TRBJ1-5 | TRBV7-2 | ASSYGGLYQPQH
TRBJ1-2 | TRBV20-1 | SARYGPNYNYGYT
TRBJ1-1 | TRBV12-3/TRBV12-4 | ASRNRGRNEAF
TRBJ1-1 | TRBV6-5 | ASSHSGTGPTEAF
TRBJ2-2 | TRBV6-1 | ASSKLTSGGINTGELF
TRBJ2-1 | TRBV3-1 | ASSQVRGPEQF
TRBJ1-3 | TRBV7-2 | ASSLRSGNTIY
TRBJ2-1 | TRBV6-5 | ASSYSAGGLSYNEQF
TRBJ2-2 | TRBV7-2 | ASSLDGELF
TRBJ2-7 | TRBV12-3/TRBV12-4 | ASSPRTSGLVTYEQY
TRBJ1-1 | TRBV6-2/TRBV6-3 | ASSPSGYTEAF
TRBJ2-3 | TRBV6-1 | ASSRGDSVDTQY
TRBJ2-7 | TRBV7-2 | ASSSWTSKSSYEQY
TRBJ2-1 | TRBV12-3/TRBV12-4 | ASSLEGGARSNEQF
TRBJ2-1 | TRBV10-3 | ATIGDRPYNEQF